This TCR beta chain is from a study of shared T cell receptors in the human thymus. Sequencing was performed with immunoSEQ multiplex PCR; in TCRdb, only in-frame clones are kept and a portion is missing. This table holds hundreds of thousands of clones, 70% to 90% found once. The germline gives CDR1 MNHEY, CDR2 SVGAGI. The CDR3 is made up of 16 amino acids. The ends lost 0 bases at V and 3 bases at J; junction bases unmatched: 5. These sequences were also reported in another study, on human thymus T cells. That work adds: Finnish infants who were healthy and having corrective surgery for congenital heart defects made up the donors. During corrective heart surgery, resections were taken, and the thymus tissue came from them. The authors found apparently biased V and J gene usage in thymic and blood repertoires. Unrelated people showed highly overlapping thymic repertoires, related research reported.

The rearrangement links TRBV6-5 to TRBJ1-1; TRBD1 matches at 9 bases. The TCR originated in a boy younger than two with a congenital heart defect. Specimen: thymocytes. CDR3 sequence: CASSYSPGQGDTEAFF. Here the CDR3 DNA reads TGTGCCAGCAGTTACTCACCGGGACAGGGAGACACTGAAGCTTTCTTT.